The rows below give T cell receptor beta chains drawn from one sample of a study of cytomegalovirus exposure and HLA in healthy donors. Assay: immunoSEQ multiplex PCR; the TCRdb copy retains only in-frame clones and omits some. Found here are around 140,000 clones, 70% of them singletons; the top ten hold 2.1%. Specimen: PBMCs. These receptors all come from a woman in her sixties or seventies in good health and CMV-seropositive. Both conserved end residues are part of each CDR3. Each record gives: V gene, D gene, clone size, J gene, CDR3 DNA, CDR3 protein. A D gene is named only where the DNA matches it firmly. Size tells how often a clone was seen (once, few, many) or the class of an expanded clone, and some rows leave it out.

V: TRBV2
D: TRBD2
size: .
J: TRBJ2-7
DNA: TGTGCCAGCAGGGCCGGACTAGCGGGGTACGAGCAGTACTTC
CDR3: CASRAGLAGYEQYF

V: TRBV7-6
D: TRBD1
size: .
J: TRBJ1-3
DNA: TGTGCCAGCAGCTTAGTTAGTTCGTGGGACAGGAGTTCTGGAAACACCATATATTTT
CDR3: CASSLVSSWDRSSGNTIYF

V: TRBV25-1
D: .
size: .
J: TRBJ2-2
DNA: TGTGCCAGCAGTGAATATAGGAGGGGTCTCACCGGGGAGCTGTTTTTT
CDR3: CASSEYRRGLTGELFF

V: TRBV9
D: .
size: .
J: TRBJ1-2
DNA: TGTGCCAGCAGCGTAGCTGGGGGGGCTGAGAATTTCCGAGGCTACACCTTC
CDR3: CASSVAGGAENFRGYTF

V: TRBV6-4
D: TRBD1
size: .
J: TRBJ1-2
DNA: TGTGCCAGCAGTCCCGGGACAGGGAGCTACACCTTC
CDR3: CASSPGTGSYTF

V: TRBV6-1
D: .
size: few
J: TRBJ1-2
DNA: TGTGCCAGCTCCCCGGCGGGACACTATGGCTACACCTTC
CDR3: CASSPAGHYGYTF

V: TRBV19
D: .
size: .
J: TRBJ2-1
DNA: TGTGCCAGTGGGCTCGGGGGTAACAATGAGCAGTTCTTC
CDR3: CASGLGGNNEQFF

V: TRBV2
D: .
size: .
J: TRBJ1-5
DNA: TGTGCCAGCCTCACAGACAGGAGCAATCAGCCCCAGCATTTT
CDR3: CASLTDRSNQPQHF

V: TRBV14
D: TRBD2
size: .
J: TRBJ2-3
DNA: TGTGCCAGCAAACTAGCGGGAGAGGGAGATACGCAGTATTTT
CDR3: CASKLAGEGDTQYF

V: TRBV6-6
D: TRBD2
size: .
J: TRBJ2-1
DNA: TGTGCCAGCAGCCTTAGCGGGGGCGGGTACGTTGAGCAGTTCTTC
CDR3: CASSLSGGGYVEQFF

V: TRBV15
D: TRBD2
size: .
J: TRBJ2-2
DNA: TGTGCCACCAGCAGAGTCCTAGCGGGAGGTGGGACCGGGGAGCTGTTTTTT
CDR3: CATSRVLAGGGTGELFF

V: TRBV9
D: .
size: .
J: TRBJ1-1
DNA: TGTGCCAGCAGCGTAGATGTGAGAACTGAAGCTTTCTTT
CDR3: CASSVDVRTEAFF

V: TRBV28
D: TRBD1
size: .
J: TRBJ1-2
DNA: TGTGCCAGCAGTTCCCTGAGGGGGACAGGGGTGGATGGCTACACCTTC
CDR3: CASSSLRGTGVDGYTF

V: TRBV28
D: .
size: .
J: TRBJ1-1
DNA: TGTGCCACAGGGAGGGGTGTTACTGAAGCTTTCTTT
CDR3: CATGRGVTEAFF

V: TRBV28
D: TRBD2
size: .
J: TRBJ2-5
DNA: TGTGCCAGCAGTTCGGGACTAGCGGGAGTAGAGACCCAGTACTTC
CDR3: CASSSGLAGVETQYF

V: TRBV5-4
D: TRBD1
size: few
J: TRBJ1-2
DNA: TGTGCCAGCAGCCACAGGGGTAAAAACTATGGCTACACCTTC
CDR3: CASSHRGKNYGYTF

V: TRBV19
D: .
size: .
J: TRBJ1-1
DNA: TGTGCCAGTTCTTTTGGGACTGCGGCCACTGAAGCTTTCTTT
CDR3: CASSFGTAATEAFF

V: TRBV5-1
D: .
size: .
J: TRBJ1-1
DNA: TGCGCCAGCAGCCCCGGGAACACTGAAGCTTTCTTT
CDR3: CASSPGNTEAFF

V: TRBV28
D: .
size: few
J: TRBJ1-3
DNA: TGTGCCAGCAGCCTAACAGGGTCTGGAAACACCATATATTTT
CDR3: CASSLTGSGNTIYF

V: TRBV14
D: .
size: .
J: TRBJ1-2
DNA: TGTGCCAGCAGCCAAGTAACTCGAACCGGTGGCTACACCTTC
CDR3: CASSQVTRTGGYTF

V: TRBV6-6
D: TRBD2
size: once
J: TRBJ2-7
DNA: TGTGCCAGCACCGCAAGCGGGAGGGGCCTCGAGCAGTACTTC
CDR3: CASTASGRGLEQYF

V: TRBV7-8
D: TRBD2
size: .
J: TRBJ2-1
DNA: TGTGCCAGCAGCCTACTACTAGCGGGAGTGAGTAATGAGCAGTTCTTC
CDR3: CASSLLLAGVSNEQFF